The next 26 T cell receptor beta chains were all read from a single sample in a study of response to subunit inactivated influenza vaccine. TCRdb reprocessed the RT-PCR reads via MiXCR and lists one record per CDR3 protein. The repertoire holds about 570,000 distinct CDR3 sequences, about 11% seen once, with roughly 11% in the top ten. These records were also assigned to another study, of T cells expressing NK-cell markers. That investigation notes: Beta-chain TCR cDNA was generated via 5'RACE template switching with UMIs.

The specimen was PBMCs from blood, collected on the day of vaccination. The receptors here all came from a man between 45 and 60 years old who received an inactivated influenza vaccine.

This clonotype showed up just a few times. The chain combines TRBV12-3 or TRBV12-4 with TRBJ2-1; 9 nucleotides match TRBD1. Germline trimming cut 6 bases from V and 13 bases from J; bases unmatched to any gene: 7. This CDR3 comprises 12 residues. The CDR3 here is CASSPGTGIQFF. In DNA form, the CDR3 reads TGTGCCAGCAGCCCCGGGACAGGGATCCAGTTCTTC.

The table lists this clonotype with a few counts. The rearrangement joins TRBV24-1 to TRBJ2-7; 9 nucleotides match TRBD2. This CDR3 is built from 11 residues. The junction had 2 bases not matched to a gene; V was cut back by 10 bases and J by 5 bases. CDR1 is KGHDR and CDR2 is SFDVKD in the germline V gene. The CDR3 bases are TGTGCCACGGGACTAGCTAACGAGCAGTACTTC. Protein sequence: CATGLANEQYF.

This clonotype was found a few times. The V and J genes are TRBV6-2 or TRBV6-3 and TRBJ2-6, with D hard to call. This CDR3 has 13 residues. Between the trimmed V and J ends, which lost 6 bases and 4 bases, there was a span of 7 bases. In germline, CDR1 is MNHEY, CDR2 SVGEGT. CDR3 sequence: CASRDPGANVLTF. The CDR3 nucleotides are TGTGCCAGCAGAGACCCGGGGGCCAACGTCCTGACTTTC.

The chain joins TRBV6-1 to TRBJ2-2; a possible D gene is TRBD1 (6 bases). Germline loops: CDR1 MNHNS, CDR2 SASEGT. Trimming left V 8 bases short and J 4 bases short, with 20 bases between. The CDR3 loop spans 16 amino acids. This CDR3 reads CASWGQPRVSTGELFF. In nucleotides, the CDR3 is TGTGCCAGCTGGGGGCAACCCAGGGTGAGCACCGGGGAGCTGTTTTTT.

This clonotype came up a few times. J is TRBJ2-7 and V is TRBV6-1; D is uncertain. CDR3 length: 10 amino acids. Germline assignment: CDR1 MNHNS and CDR2 SASEGT. In DNA form, the CDR3 reads TGTGCTACCGCTTACCAAAAGCAGTACTTC. Residues: CATAYQKQYF.

The chain recombines TRBV6-5 with TRBJ2-7, with TRBD1 matching over 9 bases. CDR3 length: 14 amino acids. Per germline, CDR1 MNHEY and CDR2 SVGAGI. Trimming removed 2 bases from V and 4 bases from J; junction bases left unmatched: 3. DNA for the CDR3: TGTGCCAGCAGTTACGGGACAGGGAGATACGAGCAGTACTTC. Its protein product is CASSYGTGRYEQYF.

The V and J genes are TRBV12-3 or TRBV12-4 and TRBJ1-2; D not resolved. Between the trimmed V and J ends, which lost 3 bases and 8 bases, there was a span of 10 bases. The CDR3 has 12 amino acids. The CDR3 loop is CASSFTTRGYTF. The DNA for the CDR3 is TGTGCCAGCAGTTTTACCACGCGGGGCTACACCTTC.

The V call is TRBV10-3, the J call TRBJ2-6, with 7 bases aligning to TRBD1. The germline V gene has CDR1 ENHRY and CDR2 SYGVKD. V lost 0 bases to trimming and J lost 4 bases; unmatched junction nucleotides: 3. The CDR3 spans 16 residues. The CDR3 region is CAISESTGFGANVLTF. In nucleotides, the CDR3 is TGTGCCATCAGTGAGTCGACAGGGTTCGGGGCCAACGTCCTGACTTTC.

This clonotype was detected only a few times. The J gene is TRBJ2-5, the V gene TRBV7-9; D possibly matches TRBD1 or TRBD2 (5 bases each). This CDR3 comprises 15 residues. The V and J ends lost 4 bases and 5 bases respectively, with 17 bases between them. Germline assignment: CDR1 SEHNR and CDR2 FQNEAQ (reference sequence). For the CDR3, the DNA is TGTGCCAGCAGCTCCTATAGGACCTGGGGGGAGACCCAGTACTTC. Its translation: CASSSYRTWGETQYF. The whole variable domain, filled in from reference TRBV7-9 and TRBJ2-5, reads DTGVSQNPRHKITKRGQNVTFRCDPISEHNRLYWYRQTLGQGPEFLTYFQNEAQLEKSRLLSDRFSAERPKGSFSTLEIQRTEQGDSAMYLCASSSYRTWGETQYFGPGTRLLVL.

The rearrangement links TRBV7-2 to TRBJ2-5; no definite D call. This CDR3 region has 13 residues. Trimming removed 1 base from V and 3 bases from J, with 6 bases in between. Per the germline V gene, CDR1 is SGHTA and CDR2 is FQGNSA. Here the CDR3 reads CASSLGIEETQYF. CDR3 coding DNA: TGTGCCAGCAGCTTAGGTATCGAAGAGACCCAGTACTTC.

This clonotype was detected many times. J is TRBJ2-3 and V is TRBV5-5; 9 bases match TRBD1. The CDR3 is 14 residues long. V was clipped by 4 bases and J by 6 bases; unmatched bases: 6. Germline CDR1 SGHKS, CDR2 YYEKEE (reference sequence). CDR3 DNA sequence: TGTGCCAGCAGCGGGGGACAGGGAGCGGATACGCAGTATTTT. It specifies CASSGGQGADTQYF.

The genes are TRBV29-1 and TRBJ1-1; no reliable D call. Germline V gene sequence: CDR1 SQVTM, CDR2 ANQGSEA. The CDR3 spans 12 residues. The ends were cut back, 5 bases at V and 0 bases at J, with 7 bases in the middle. CDR3 bases: TGCAGCGTTAAACAATTGAACACTGAAGCTTTCTTT. Translation gives CSVKQLNTEAFF. Looking up the rest from reference TRBV29-1 and TRBJ1-1 gives the full variable domain: SAVISQKPSRDICQRGTSLTIQCQVDSQVTMMFWYRQQPGQSLTLIATANQGSEATYESGFVIDKFPISRPNLTFSTLTVSNMSPEDSSIYLCSVKQLNTEAFFGQGTRLTVV.

This clonotype showed up many times. The V and J genes are TRBV10-3 and TRBJ2-1, with D unresolved. The germline gives CDR1 ENHRY, CDR2 SYGVKD. The CDR3 sequence is 16 residues long. V was cut by 2 bases and J by 2 bases, with 13 bases left in between. For the CDR3, the DNA is TGTGCCATCAGTGAGCGGGCAGCCAACCCCTACAATGAGCAGTTCTTC. The encoded protein is CAISERAANPYNEQFF.

This chain connects TRBV29-1 to TRBJ2-5; D uncertain. The length of the CDR3 is 12 residues. The V end was cut by 5 bases, the J end by 0 bases, with 7 bases between. Germline V gene sequence: CDR1 SQVTM, CDR2 ANQGSEA. The CDR3 loop is CSVPEYQETQYF. CDR3 nucleotide sequence: TGCAGCGTTCCGGAGTACCAAGAGACCCAGTACTTC.

The chain recombines TRBV27 with TRBJ2-1, with 11 bases lining up with TRBD2. CDR3 length equals 17 residues. Germline V gene data show CDR1 as MNHEY and CDR2 as SMNVEV (reference sequence). Unmatched junction bases numbered 5, after V lost 1 base and J lost 3 bases. The CDR3 protein is CASSLLVAGGNYNEQFF. The CDR3 DNA is TGTGCCAGCAGTTTATTGGTAGCGGGGGGGAACTACAATGAGCAGTTCTTC.

Comments on this clonotype: This may come from a read error, since a much larger clone is one base off. The rearrangement uses TRBV12-3 or TRBV12-4 and TRBJ2-7, with a weak D call TRBD1 (5 bases). The CDR3 is made up of 17 amino acids. The CDR3 coding sequence is TGTGCCTGCAGTTTGGGCGTTGGTGGGGCCAGGTTCTACGAGCAGTACTTC. This codes for CACSLGVGGARFYEQYF.

This clonotype was counted at least ten times. V gene TRBV7-2 combines with J gene TRBJ2-1, with 8 positions matching TRBD2. Losses at the gene ends were 1 base for V and 5 bases for J; bases not matched to a gene: 7. CDR3 length equals 16 residues. The germline gives CDR1 SGHTA, CDR2 FQGNSA. CDR3 bases: TGTGCCAGCAGCTTAGAAGGAGCGGGGGCCCACAATGAGCAGTTCTTC. It is translated as CASSLEGAGAHNEQFF.

The chain couples TRBV7-6 to TRBJ2-7, with TRBD1 identical over 11 bases. Trimming at V came to 5 bases and at J to 4 bases, leaving 13 bases not matched to a gene. Germline assignment: CDR1 SGHVS and CDR2 FNYEAQ. This CDR3 spans 17 amino acids. The CDR3 protein is CASSRTGGIGIPYEQYF. In DNA, the CDR3 is TGTGCCAGCAGCAGGACAGGGGGCATTGGAATTCCTTACGAGCAGTACTTC.

The gene calls are TRBV19 and TRBJ1-4, with D perhaps matching TRBD1 (5 bases). The V end was cut by 6 bases, the J end by 4 bases, with 12 bases between. CDR3 length: 14 residues. Germline CDR1 reads LNHDA; CDR2 reads SQIVND (reference sequence). DNA of the CDR3: TGTGCCAGTAGCCGGGACGCAAATAATGAAAAACTGTTTTTT. The encoded protein is CASSRDANNEKLFF.

This clonotype was observed a handful of times. V and J are TRBV19 and TRBJ1-1, with TRBD1 matching over 7 bases. Trimming took 7 bases from V and 11 from J; bases not matched to a gene: 10. CDR3 length equals 12 residues. The V gene's germline CDR1 is LNHDA and CDR2 SQIVND (reference sequence). CDR3 loop: CASTLGTANAFF. For the CDR3, the DNA is TGTGCCAGTACCCTCGGGACAGCAAATGCTTTCTTT.

The rearrangement links TRBV3-1 to TRBJ2-2; TRBD2 matches 7 bases. Germline V gene data show CDR1 as LGHDT and CDR2 as YNNKEL (reference sequence). The CDR3 consists of 16 residues. V gave up 1 base and J gave up 4 bases; unmatched junction bases: 6. For the CDR3, the DNA is TGTGCCAGCAGCCAAGGCGGGGGTAGTCGCACCGGGGAGCTGTTTTTT. This gives the protein CASSQGGGSRTGELFF.

This clonotype was observed many times. This sequence joins TRBV28 and TRBJ2-2; TRBD1 matches 9 bases. Germline-derived CDR1 and CDR2 are MDHEN and SYDVKM. Losses at the gene ends were 5 bases for V and 5 bases for J; bases not matched to a gene: 9. The CDR3 runs to 16 residues. In DNA, the CDR3 is TGTGCCAGCAGTCTAACCCGGGACAGGGTAACCGGGGAGCTGTTTTTT. Encoded protein: CASSLTRDRVTGELFF. Drawing the rest from reference TRBV28 and TRBJ2-2, the complete variable domain is DVKVTQSSRYLVKRTGEKVFLECVQDMDHENMFWYRQDPGLGLRLIYFSYDVKMKEKGDIPEGYSVSREKKERFSLILESASTNQTSMYLCASSLTRDRVTGELFFGEGSRLTVL.

Concerning this clonotype itself: At one end, the junction sequence differs from germline, possibly due to a read error. The chain joins TRBV28 to TRBJ2-5, with 7 bases aligning to TRBD1. This CDR3 has 15 amino acids. Looked up from germline, CDR1 is MDHEN and CDR2 is SYDVKM. The CDR3 nucleotides are TGTGCCAGCAGTTTAACCGGACAGGTACAAGGGACCCAGTACTTC. It codes for CASSLTGQVQGTQYF.

The chain recombines TRBV12-3 or TRBV12-4 with TRBJ2-5; TRBD1 is a possible D gene (5 bases). V was trimmed by 1 base and J by 5 bases, leaving 14 bases between them. The CDR3 spans 15 residues. CDR3 nucleotide sequence: TGTGCCAGCAGTTTAGGGCTGATGGGGCTCGAGACCCAGTACTTC. It codes for CASSLGLMGLETQYF.

This clonotype showed up just a few times. The chain links TRBV9 to TRBJ2-2, with 10 bases aligning to TRBD1. Germline V lookup: CDR1 SGDLS, CDR2 YYNGEE. With 4 bases clipped from V and 3 bases from J, the junction kept 9 bases outside the gene matches. The CDR3 loop spans 17 amino acids. CDR3 DNA: TGTGCCAGCAGCCCCCGTCCGGGACAGGGGTACACCGGGGAGCTGTTTTTT. Translation gives CASSPRPGQGYTGELFF.

This chain uses TRBV6-1 with TRBJ2-1; maybe TRBD2 (6 bases). The length of the CDR3 is 14 residues. V lost 6 bases and J 7 bases, leaving 16 bases between the germline ends. CDR1 MNHNS and CDR2 SASEGT come from the germline V gene. The CDR3 DNA reads as TGTGCCAGCAGACAACTCAGACTAGGGAATGAGCAGTTCTTC. Residues: CASRQLRLGNEQFF.